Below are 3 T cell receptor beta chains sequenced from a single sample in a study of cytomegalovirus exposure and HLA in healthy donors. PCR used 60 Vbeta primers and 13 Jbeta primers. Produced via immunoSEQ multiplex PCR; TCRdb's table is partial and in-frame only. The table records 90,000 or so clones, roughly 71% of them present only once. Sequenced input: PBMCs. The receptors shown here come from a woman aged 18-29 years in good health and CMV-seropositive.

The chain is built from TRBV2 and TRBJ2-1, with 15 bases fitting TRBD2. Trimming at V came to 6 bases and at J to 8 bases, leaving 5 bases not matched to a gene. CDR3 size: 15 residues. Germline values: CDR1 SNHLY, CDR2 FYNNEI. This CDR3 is CASSLGLAGGDEQFF. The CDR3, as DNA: TGTGCCAGCAGCTTGGGACTAGCGGGGGGCGATGAGCAGTTCTTC.

The CDR3 loop is CASSYTGGSGYTF. The CDR3 nucleotides read TGTGCCAGCAGTTACACAGGGGGCTCTGGCTACACCTTC. The rearrangement joins TRBV6-5 to TRBJ1-2; 9 bases line up with TRBD1. With 2 bases clipped from V and 7 bases from J, the junction kept 2 bases outside the gene matches. The length of the CDR3 is 13 residues. The germline V gene encodes CDR1 MNHEY and CDR2 SVGAGI.

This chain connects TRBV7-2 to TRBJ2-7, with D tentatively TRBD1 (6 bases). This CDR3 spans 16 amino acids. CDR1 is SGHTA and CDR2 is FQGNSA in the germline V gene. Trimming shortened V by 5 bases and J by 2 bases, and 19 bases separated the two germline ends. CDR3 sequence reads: CASSPRSPDRTYEQYF. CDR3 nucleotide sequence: TGTGCCAGCAGCCCCCGAAGCCCCGACAGGACCTACGAGCAGTACTTC.